This T cell receptor (beta chain) was identified in a study of cytomegalovirus exposure and HLA in healthy donors. Study-wide points: Relative to equally common others, HLA-associated TCR beta chains showed greater clonal expansion in a later analysis. It was in a later analysis that TCR association rates were seen to vary by HLA locus, highest for DRB1 and lowest for HLA-C.

Healthy individuals who donated bone marrow served as the donors. The donors, nominally healthy at sampling, likely had unrecorded immune exposures. Primers: 60 Vbeta forward and 13 Jbeta reverse. Clones were sequenced by immunoSEQ multiplex PCR, and TCRdb holds only the in-frame ones, with some missing. The profile shows 140,000 to 150,000 clones, around 70% of them singletons. A word on this clone: The antigen remains undetermined.

The sequence came from a man aged 40-50 years in good health and CMV-seronegative. The source material was PBMCs.

This CDR3 is CASSPYFGRVHSYNEQFF. Written as DNA, the CDR3 is TGTGCCAGCAGCCCATATTTTGGGAGGGTCCACTCCTACAATGAGCAGTTCTTC. The chain employs TRBV7-9 and TRBJ2-1; 7 bases are shared with TRBD2. The V gene end was trimmed by 5 bases and the J gene end by 0 bases; junction bases not matched to a gene: 13. The CDR3 is 18 residues long. The germline V gene encodes CDR1 SEHNR and CDR2 FQNEAQ (reference sequence). The full variable domain, in which reference TRBV7-9 and TRBJ2-1 provide the parts outside the CDR3, is DTGVSQNPRHKITKRGQNVTFRCDPISEHNRLYWYRQTLGQGPEFLTYFQNEAQLEKSRLLSDRFSAERPKGSFSTLEIQRTEQGDSAMYLCASSPYFGRVHSYNEQFFGPGTRLTVL.